This TCR beta chain came from a study of CD8+ T cells in alopecia areata. Across the study: Oral tofacitinib, 5 to 10 mg twice daily, was given in an open-label trial. Study-level findings and limits: Clonality was higher in lesional than normal scalp, especially in alopecia totalis/universalis. Scalp samples also contribute reads from the resident alphabeta T cells found in normal skin.

The V gene's germline CDR1 is MDHEN and CDR2 SYDVKM. V was trimmed by 3 bases and J by 3 bases, leaving 14 bases between them. CDR3 length: 15 amino acids. Isolated RNA was reverse transcribed into cDNA used as the sequencing template. The table came from immunoSEQ multiplex PCR; TCRdb's copy has only in-frame clones and leaves some out. The data show around 140,000 clones, with roughly half seen just once and about 1% held by the top ten. Alopecia areata patients had lesional scalp punch biopsies and peripheral blood taken from them. This clone came up a few times. Its specificity is not known. V and J are TRBV28 and TRBJ1-1; maybe TRBD1 (6 bases). The material was CD4+ T cells sorted from blood, obtained at week 0. This TCR was sampled from a human donor with alopecia areata. The chain's CDR3 is CASSLQVGGHTEAFF. The CDR3 nucleotides are TGTGCCAGCAGTTTGCAGGTTGGGGGGCACACTGAAGCTTTCTTT.